What follows is one T cell receptor beta chain and its context. Clones were read by immunoSEQ multiplex PCR, and TCRdb kept only the in-frame ones, dropping some. The repertoire holds 150,000 to 200,000 clones, with 95% to 96% as singletons. This sample was taken from a study of cytomegalovirus exposure and HLA in healthy donors. Trimming took off 2 bases at V and 6 bases at J, with 10 bases between the two ends. The CDR3 is 13 residues long. Germline loops: CDR1 MRHNA, CDR2 SNTAGT. The clonotype originates from a woman between 18 and 30 years old in good health and CMV-seronegative. The chain carries TRBV6-4 and TRBJ2-5; D is undetermined. Sequencing was done on a sample of PBMCs. In DNA form, the CDR3 reads TGTGCCAGCAGTGACCCCCCCACAAAGACCCAGTACTTC. Translated: CASSDPPTKTQYF.